Shown below are 13 T cell receptor beta chains from a single sample sequenced in a study of a mutant IDH1 vaccine in newly diagnosed glioma. For these receptors, no antigen is known. Time point given: week 35, safety follow-up. Every vaccination contained 300 ug of the mutant IDH1 20-mer peptide and was paired with topical imiquimod. TCRdb's copy holds only in-frame clones and misses some; the assay was immunoSEQ multiplex PCR. Among about 48,000 clones listed, 65% to 80% were seen once. This sample comprised PBMCs, obtained from a glioma patient whose treatment included an IDH1 peptide vaccine. These receptors were taken from a man aged 35-49 years with glioma.

This sequence joins TRBV28 and TRBJ1-4, with unresolved D. The CDR3 consists of 11 residues. Between the trimmed V and J ends, which lost 10 bases and 8 bases, there was a span of 11 bases. From germline, CDR1 is MDHEN and CDR2 SYDVKM. The CDR3 spells CATSLTEKLFF. The CDR3 DNA reads TGTGCCACCTCCCTTACGGAAAAACTGTTTTTT.

This chain links TRBV19 with TRBJ1-1, with unresolved D. This CDR3 has 13 residues. V dropped 1 base and J dropped 6 bases, with 9 bases sitting between them. The germline gives CDR1 LNHDA, CDR2 SQIVND (reference sequence). This CDR3 reads CASSIAAAPEAFF. The CDR3 region has the DNA TGTGCCAGTAGTATAGCGGCAGCTCCTGAAGCTTTCTTT.

The V and J genes are TRBV5-6 and TRBJ2-3; 8 bases agree with TRBD2. The CDR3 covers 15 residues. V dropped 2 bases and J dropped 0; count of bases not matched to a gene: 2. Germline V lookup: CDR1 SGHDT, CDR2 YYEEEE. The CDR3 bases are TGTGCCAGCAGCTTACTAGCGGCGAGCACAGATACGCAGTATTTT. Amino acid sequence: CASSLLAASTDTQYF.

This chain connects TRBV27 to TRBJ1-5; TRBD1 agrees at 8 bases. CDR3 length: 16 residues. V lost 5 bases to trimming and J lost 7 bases; unmatched junction nucleotides: 13. Germline V gene lookup returns CDR1 MNHEY and CDR2 SMNVEV (reference sequence). This CDR3 reads CASSPGQAQARQPQHF. Written as DNA, the CDR3 is TGTGCCAGCAGTCCGGGACAGGCACAAGCAAGGCAGCCCCAGCATTTT.

The J gene is TRBJ2-5, the V gene TRBV5-1; TRBD2 matches 8 bases. V shed 3 bases and J 5 bases; nucleotides not matched to a gene: 6. Germline V CDR1 and CDR2: SGHRS, YFSETQ. The CDR3 consists of 14 residues. CDR3 in amino acids: CASSSGGSGETQYF. The CDR3 DNA reads as TGCGCCAGCAGCTCGGGGGGGTCGGGTGAGACCCAGTACTTC.

This clone has a single count. The rearrangement uses TRBV6-5 and TRBJ2-2; D may be TRBD1 (7 bases). The CDR3 runs 15 residues. From germline, CDR1 is MNHEY and CDR2 SVGAGI. V lost 6 bases and J lost 4, with 15 bases in between. CDR3 coding DNA: TGTGCCAGCAGGAGGGGCCAGGGGGGCACCGGGGAGCTGTTTTTT. This codes for CASRRGQGGTGELFF.

The rearrangement uses TRBV21-1 and TRBJ1-5; the D call in the table, TRBD1, was not verified against the DNA. TRBV21-1 is termed a pseudogene. This CDR3 has 19 amino acids. CDR3 in DNA: TGTGCCAGCAGCAACGGGTTGACAGGGGGCAAGTTGGGCAATCAGCCCCAGCATTTT. This encodes CASSNGLTGGKLGNQPQHF.

This clone appeared a few times. This chain uses TRBV10-3 with TRBJ2-2, with TRBD1 matching over 8 bases. The germline gives CDR1 ENHRY, CDR2 SYGVKD. J lost 4 bases, V lost 4 bases, and 5 bases had no gene match. CDR3 length equals 15 residues. CDR3 residues: CAISGDRGGTGELFF. The CDR3 DNA reads TGTGCCATCAGTGGTGACAGGGGAGGCACCGGGGAGCTGTTTTTT.

CDR3 protein: CASSKGQLNEKLFF. The CDR3 bases are TGTGCCAGTAGTAAGGGACAGTTGAATGAAAAACTGTTTTTT. V gene TRBV19 combines with J gene TRBJ1-4; TRBD1 agrees at 7 bases. The CDR3 totals 14 residues. The trim removed 4 bases at V and 5 bases at J, leaving 4 bases unmatched. Germline CDR1 LNHDA, CDR2 SQIVND (reference sequence).

V and J are TRBV6-1 and TRBJ2-2; 7 bases are shared with TRBD2. This CDR3 has 18 residues. V shed 2 bases and J 0 bases; nucleotides not matched to a gene: 9. CDR1 and CDR2 from the germline V gene are MNHNS and SASEGT. The CDR3 nucleotides are TGTGCCAGCAGTGAAAATTGGTCGGGACTACCGAACACCGGGGAGCTGTTTTTT. Its translation: CASSENWSGLPNTGELFF.

The V and J genes are TRBV6-6 and TRBJ1-5; TRBD1 is a possible D gene (6 bases). With 4 bases removed from V and 6 bases from J, the gap between germline ends came to 10 bases. The CDR3 is made up of 13 amino acids. Germline assignment: CDR1 MNHNY and CDR2 SVGAGI (reference sequence). CDR3 sequence reads: CASSSTGSQPQHF. The CDR3 DNA follows: TGTGCCAGCAGTTCAACAGGGTCTCAGCCCCAGCATTTT.

This chain uses TRBV6-5 with TRBJ2-7, with 7 bases aligning to TRBD1. The CDR3 consists of 15 residues. Trimming took 6 bases from V and 2 from J; bases not matched to a gene: 10. Germline lookup yields CDR1 MNHEY and CDR2 SVGAGI. This CDR3 reads CASRKTGRRTYEQYF. The DNA for the CDR3 is TGTGCCAGCAGGAAGACAGGGAGACGGACCTACGAGCAGTACTTC.

V is TRBV5-4 and J is TRBJ2-3; no reliable D call. Germline V lookup: CDR1 SGHNT, CDR2 YYREEE (reference sequence). The CDR3 spans 14 residues. Deletions cut 4 bases from V and 0 bases from J, with 9 bases between. DNA for the CDR3: TGTGCCAGCAGCCCCAGATATAGCACAGATACGCAGTATTTT. This translates into CASSPRYSTDTQYF.